This is a list of T cell receptor beta chains from one sample in a study of ipilimumab plus nivolumab after autologous stem cell transplantation. Assay: immunoSEQ multiplex PCR; the TCRdb copy retains only in-frame clones and omits some. The sample has fewer than 85,000 clones, 83% seen once; the top ten hold 2.2%. The source was PBMCs, collected in a trial of ipilimumab plus nivolumab as post-transplant consolidation. Receptors were obtained from a male donor with diffuse large B-cell lymphoma. Each CDR3 is given with its conserved first and last residue. Each record gives: CDR3 protein, CDR3 DNA, CDR3 length, clone size, V gene, J gene, D gene. A D gene is named only where the DNA matches it firmly. Part of the rows lack a size; the others show once, few, many or a class for expanded clones.

cdr3_aa: CASSLSYTEAFF; cdr3_nt: TGTGCCAGCAGCTTAAGTTACACTGAAGCTTTCTTT; cdr3_length: 12; clone_size: NA; v_call: TRBV11-2; j_call: TRBJ1-1; d_call: NA
cdr3_aa: CASSESAGRGPLHF; cdr3_nt: TGTGCCAGCAGTGAATCGGCAGGACGGGGACCCCTCCACTTT; cdr3_length: 14; clone_size: NA; v_call: TRBV6-4; j_call: TRBJ1-6; d_call: NA
cdr3_aa: CASSERGSPLHF; cdr3_nt: TGTGCCAGCAGTGAACGAGGTTCACCCCTCCACTTT; cdr3_length: 12; clone_size: NA; v_call: TRBV6-1; j_call: TRBJ1-6; d_call: NA
cdr3_aa: CARRGGPPDNYGYTF; cdr3_nt: TGTGCCAGGCGGGGGGGGCCGCCAGATAACTATGGCTACACCTTC; cdr3_length: 15; clone_size: once; v_call: TRBV6-5; j_call: TRBJ1-2; d_call: NA
cdr3_aa: CASSLDGVDTQYF; cdr3_nt: TGTGCCAGCAGCTTAGACGGGGTGGATACGCAGTATTTT; cdr3_length: 13; clone_size: few; v_call: TRBV7-2; j_call: TRBJ2-3; d_call: NA
cdr3_aa: CASSLGQGLYGYTF; cdr3_nt: TGTGCCAGCAGTTTGGGGCAGGGCCTCTATGGCTACACCTTC; cdr3_length: 14; clone_size: few; v_call: TRBV27; j_call: TRBJ1-2; d_call: NA
cdr3_aa: CSVERDRRTGYTF; cdr3_nt: TGCAGCGTTGAACGGGACAGAAGAACTGGCTACACCTTC; cdr3_length: 13; clone_size: NA; v_call: TRBV29-1; j_call: TRBJ1-2; d_call: TRBD1
cdr3_aa: CSATQGTEAFF; cdr3_nt: TGCAGTGCGACACAGGGGACTGAAGCTTTCTTT; cdr3_length: 11; clone_size: NA; v_call: TRBV20-1; j_call: TRBJ1-1; d_call: TRBD1
cdr3_aa: CASSLGGQGATGELFF; cdr3_nt: TGCGCCAGCAGCTTGGGAGGACAGGGGGCCACCGGGGAGCTGTTTTTT; cdr3_length: 16; clone_size: NA; v_call: TRBV5-1; j_call: TRBJ2-2; d_call: TRBD1
cdr3_aa: CASSPKRTSGQETQYF; cdr3_nt: TGTGCCAGCTCACCGAAAAGGACTAGCGGACAAGAGACCCAGTACTTC; cdr3_length: 16; clone_size: NA; v_call: TRBV18; j_call: TRBJ2-5; d_call: TRBD2
cdr3_aa: CASSPSPGDRPQHF; cdr3_nt: TGTGCCAGCTCACCATCGCCAGGGGATCGGCCCCAGCATTTT; cdr3_length: 14; clone_size: NA; v_call: TRBV18; j_call: TRBJ1-5; d_call: NA
cdr3_aa: CASQGSLNTGELFF; cdr3_nt: TGCGCCAGCCAGGGAAGTCTGAACACCGGGGAGCTGTTTTTT; cdr3_length: 14; clone_size: NA; v_call: TRBV10-1; j_call: TRBJ2-2; d_call: NA
cdr3_aa: CASSSDNALPAQHF; cdr3_nt: TGTGCCAGCAGCTCGGACAATGCGCTTCCCGCCCAGCATTTT; cdr3_length: 14; clone_size: NA; v_call: TRBV7-2; j_call: TRBJ1-5; d_call: NA
cdr3_aa: CAISEFGATDTQYF; cdr3_nt: TGTGCCATCAGTGAGTTCGGGGCCACAGATACGCAGTATTTT; cdr3_length: 14; clone_size: NA; v_call: TRBV10-3; j_call: TRBJ2-3; d_call: NA
cdr3_aa: CASNRDGNTEAFF; cdr3_nt: TGTGCCAGCAATCGGGACGGAAACACTGAAGCTTTCTTT; cdr3_length: 13; clone_size: once; v_call: TRBV2; j_call: TRBJ1-1; d_call: NA
cdr3_aa: CASSYLGIGYTF; cdr3_nt: TGTGCCAGCAGTTACTTGGGGATCGGCTACACCTTC; cdr3_length: 12; clone_size: NA; v_call: TRBV6-6; j_call: TRBJ1-2; d_call: NA
cdr3_aa: CASSVSSSGNTIYF; cdr3_nt: TGTGCCAGCAGCGTCTCATCCTCTGGAAACACCATATATTTT; cdr3_length: 14; clone_size: NA; v_call: TRBV9; j_call: TRBJ1-3; d_call: NA
cdr3_aa: CASSVEGRGRGGQETQYF; cdr3_nt: TGTGCCAGCAGTGTGGAAGGCAGGGGGCGCGGGGGTCAAGAGACCCAGTACTTC; cdr3_length: 18; clone_size: few; v_call: TRBV2; j_call: TRBJ2-5; d_call: NA
cdr3_aa: CASSPMGSSPLHF; cdr3_nt: TGTGCCAGCAGCCCGATGGGGAGTTCACCCCTCCACTTT; cdr3_length: 13; clone_size: NA; v_call: TRBV7-9; j_call: TRBJ1-6; d_call: NA
cdr3_aa: CASSTLGTFSSGANVLTF; cdr3_nt: TGTGCCAGTAGTACCCTCGGGACTTTTAGCTCTGGGGCCAACGTCCTGACTTTC; cdr3_length: 18; clone_size: NA; v_call: TRBV19; j_call: TRBJ2-6; d_call: NA
cdr3_aa: CATKGGAKDSGNTIYF; cdr3_nt: TGTGCCACAAAGGGGGGGGCGAAAGACTCTGGAAACACCATATATTTT; cdr3_length: 16; clone_size: NA; v_call: TRBV6-6; j_call: TRBJ1-3; d_call: NA
cdr3_aa: CASSSYSGATGAKNIQYF; cdr3_nt: TGTGCCAGCAGCTCCTATTCTGGGGCTACGGGAGCCAAAAACATTCAGTACTTC; cdr3_length: 18; clone_size: NA; v_call: TRBV7-2; j_call: TRBJ2-4; d_call: NA
cdr3_aa: CASSLKITRGPEGTGELFF; cdr3_nt: TGTGCCAGCAGCCTGAAAATCACGAGAGGACCTGAGGGCACCGGGGAGCTGTTTTTT; cdr3_length: 19; clone_size: NA; v_call: TRBV4-2; j_call: TRBJ2-2; d_call: NA
cdr3_aa: CASSSLCGLGEDYGYTF; cdr3_nt: TGTGCCAGCAGTTCCCTTTGTGGGTTAGGGGAAGACTATGGCTACACCTTC; cdr3_length: 17; clone_size: NA; v_call: TRBV11-3; j_call: TRBJ1-2; d_call: NA
cdr3_aa: CASSSGPDRTLYGYTF; cdr3_nt: TGTGCCAGCAGCTCCGGTCCGGATCGAACCTTATATGGCTACACCTTC; cdr3_length: 16; clone_size: once; v_call: TRBV5-4; j_call: TRBJ1-2; d_call: NA
cdr3_aa: CASSPRGPAREGYTF; cdr3_nt: TGTGCCAGCAGCCCAAGGGGACCCGCCCGGGAGGGCTACACCTTC; cdr3_length: 15; clone_size: NA; v_call: TRBV5-4; j_call: TRBJ1-2; d_call: NA
cdr3_aa: CASRSGQGVNQPQHF; cdr3_nt: TGTGCCAGCAGATCTGGACAGGGGGTGAATCAGCCCCAGCATTTT; cdr3_length: 15; clone_size: NA; v_call: TRBV27; j_call: TRBJ1-5; d_call: TRBD1
cdr3_aa: CASSGSGLETQYF; cdr3_nt: TGTGCCAGCAGCGGTAGCGGGTTAGAGACCCAGTACTTC; cdr3_length: 13; clone_size: NA; v_call: TRBV7-2; j_call: TRBJ2-5; d_call: TRBD2
cdr3_aa: CASWNRGQETQYF; cdr3_nt: TGCGCCAGTTGGAACAGGGGCCAAGAGACCCAGTACTTC; cdr3_length: 13; clone_size: NA; v_call: TRBV5-1; j_call: TRBJ2-5; d_call: TRBD1
cdr3_aa: CASSPWGGARETQYF; cdr3_nt: TGTGCCAGCAGCCCATGGGGGGGGGCGAGGGAGACCCAGTACTTC; cdr3_length: 15; clone_size: NA; v_call: TRBV5-4; j_call: TRBJ2-5; d_call: NA
cdr3_aa: CASSLGGIANYGYTF; cdr3_nt: TGCGCCAGCAGCCTAGGGGGCATAGCTAACTATGGCTACACCTTC; cdr3_length: 15; clone_size: NA; v_call: TRBV5-1; j_call: TRBJ1-2; d_call: TRBD1
cdr3_aa: CASALQGASNQPQHF; cdr3_nt: TGTGCTAGTGCCCTCCAGGGGGCGAGCAATCAGCCCCAGCATTTT; cdr3_length: 15; clone_size: NA; v_call: TRBV12-5; j_call: TRBJ1-5; d_call: TRBD1
cdr3_aa: CASRDRGSTNEKLFF; cdr3_nt: TGTGCCAGCAGGGACAGGGGGTCCACTAATGAAAAACTGTTTTTT; cdr3_length: 15; clone_size: NA; v_call: TRBV6-1; j_call: TRBJ1-4; d_call: TRBD1
cdr3_aa: CASSVEGGNEKLFF; cdr3_nt: TGCGCCAGCAGCGTGGAGGGGGGTAATGAAAAACTGTTTTTT; cdr3_length: 14; clone_size: NA; v_call: TRBV5-1; j_call: TRBJ1-4; d_call: NA
cdr3_aa: CASSKGRGPFRYEQYF; cdr3_nt: TGTGCCAGCAGCAAAGGTCGGGGGCCCTTCAGGTACGAGCAGTACTTC; cdr3_length: 16; clone_size: NA; v_call: TRBV21-1; j_call: TRBJ2-7; d_call: NA
cdr3_aa: CASSSNSGANVLTF; cdr3_nt: TGTGCCAGCAGCTCAAACTCTGGGGCCAACGTCCTGACTTTC; cdr3_length: 14; clone_size: many; v_call: TRBV7-2; j_call: TRBJ2-6; d_call: NA
cdr3_aa: CAREREGENQPQHF; cdr3_nt: TGTGCCAGAGAAAGGGAGGGAGAAAATCAGCCCCAGCATTTT; cdr3_length: 14; clone_size: NA; v_call: TRBV21-1; j_call: TRBJ1-5; d_call: NA
cdr3_aa: CASSFGGQETQYF; cdr3_nt: TGTGCCAGCAGCTTTGGCGGCCAAGAGACCCAGTACTTC; cdr3_length: 13; clone_size: NA; v_call: TRBV5-5; j_call: TRBJ2-5; d_call: NA
cdr3_aa: CASSLRGSYEQYF; cdr3_nt: TGTGCCAGCAGTTTAAGGGGCTCCTACGAGCAGTACTTC; cdr3_length: 13; clone_size: NA; v_call: TRBV27; j_call: TRBJ2-7; d_call: NA
cdr3_aa: CASDTSNQPQHF; cdr3_nt: TGTGCCAGCGACACGAGCAATCAGCCCCAGCATTTT; cdr3_length: 12; clone_size: NA; v_call: TRBV6-1; j_call: TRBJ1-5; d_call: NA
cdr3_aa: CASSQDPGGRKTQYF; cdr3_nt: TGTGCCAGCAGCCAAGATCCGGGGGGGAGAAAGACCCAGTACTTC; cdr3_length: 15; clone_size: few; v_call: TRBV4-2; j_call: TRBJ2-5; d_call: TRBD2
cdr3_aa: CASSPFTGANVLTF; cdr3_nt: TGCGCCAGCAGTCCCTTCACCGGGGCCAACGTCCTGACTTTC; cdr3_length: 14; clone_size: NA; v_call: TRBV23-1; j_call: TRBJ2-6; d_call: NA
cdr3_aa: CASSEVGQLIYRETQYF; cdr3_nt: TGTGCCAGCAGTGAAGTGGGACAGCTTATCTACCGGGAGACCCAGTACTTC; cdr3_length: 17; clone_size: NA; v_call: TRBV6-1; j_call: TRBJ2-5; d_call: TRBD1
cdr3_aa: CASSSEDRDLNTEAFF; cdr3_nt: TGTGCCAGCAGCAGTGAGGACCGGGACCTTAACACTGAAGCTTTCTTT; cdr3_length: 16; clone_size: NA; v_call: TRBV7-9; j_call: TRBJ1-1; d_call: NA
cdr3_aa: CASSPDISNTGELFF; cdr3_nt: TGTGCCAGCAGCCCGGACATCTCGAACACCGGGGAGCTGTTTTTT; cdr3_length: 15; clone_size: NA; v_call: TRBV4-2; j_call: TRBJ2-2; d_call: NA